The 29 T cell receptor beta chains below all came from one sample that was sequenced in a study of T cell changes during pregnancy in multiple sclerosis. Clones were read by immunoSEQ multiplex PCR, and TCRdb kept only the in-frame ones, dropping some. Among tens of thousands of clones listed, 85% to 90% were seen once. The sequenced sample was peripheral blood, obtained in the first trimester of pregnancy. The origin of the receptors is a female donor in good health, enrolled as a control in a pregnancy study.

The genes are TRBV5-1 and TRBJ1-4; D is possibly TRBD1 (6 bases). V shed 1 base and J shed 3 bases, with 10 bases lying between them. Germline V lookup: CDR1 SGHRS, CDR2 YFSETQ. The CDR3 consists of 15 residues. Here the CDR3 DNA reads TGCGCCAGCAGCTTGCAGGGGCACGCTAATGAAAAACTGTTTTTT. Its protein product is CASSLQGHANEKLFF.

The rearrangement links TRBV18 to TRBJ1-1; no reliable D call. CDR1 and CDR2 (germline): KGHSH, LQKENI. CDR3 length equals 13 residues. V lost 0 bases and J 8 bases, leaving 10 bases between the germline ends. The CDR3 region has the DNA TGTGCCAGCTCACCACCGTCCCAGGCAGAAGCTTTCTTT. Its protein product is CASSPPSQAEAFF.

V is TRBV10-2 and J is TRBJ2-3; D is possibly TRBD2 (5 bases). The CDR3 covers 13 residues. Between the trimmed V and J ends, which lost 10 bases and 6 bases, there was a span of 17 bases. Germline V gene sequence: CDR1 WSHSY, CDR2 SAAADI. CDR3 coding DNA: TGCGCCACCCGAACCTCAGGCGGGGATACGCAGTATTTT. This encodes CATRTSGGDTQYF.

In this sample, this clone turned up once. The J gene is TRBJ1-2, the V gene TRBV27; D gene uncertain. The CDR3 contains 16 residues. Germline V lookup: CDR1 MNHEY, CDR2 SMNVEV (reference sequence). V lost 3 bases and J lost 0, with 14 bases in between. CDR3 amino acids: CASSFLKGVANYGYTF. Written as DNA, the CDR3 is TGTGCCAGCAGTTTCTTGAAGGGAGTTGCTAACTATGGCTACACCTTC.

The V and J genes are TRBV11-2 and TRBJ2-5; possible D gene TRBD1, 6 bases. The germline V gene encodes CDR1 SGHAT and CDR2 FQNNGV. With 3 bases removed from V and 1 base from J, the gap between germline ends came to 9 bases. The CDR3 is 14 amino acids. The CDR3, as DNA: TGTGCCAGCAGCTTGGGACACCTCCAAGAGACCCAGTACTTC. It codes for CASSLGHLQETQYF.

In DNA, the CDR3 is TGTGCCAGCAGTCAATCACAGGGGGAAGACAATCAGCCCCAGCATTTT. Protein sequence: CASSQSQGEDNQPQHF. The chain links TRBV27 to TRBJ1-5; TRBD1 matches at 8 bases. Germline lookup yields CDR1 MNHEY and CDR2 SMNVEV (reference sequence). The length of the CDR3 is 16 residues. V was pared by 5 bases and J by 3 bases, with 9 bases of the junction left unmatched.

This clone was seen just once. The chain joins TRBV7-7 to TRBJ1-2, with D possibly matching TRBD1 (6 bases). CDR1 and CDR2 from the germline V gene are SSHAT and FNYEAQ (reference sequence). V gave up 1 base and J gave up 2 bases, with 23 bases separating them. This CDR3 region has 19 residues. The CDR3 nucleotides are TGTGCCAGCAGCTTAGTGGCCGGCAGGGGCGTTAAAGGAAACTATGGCTACACCTTC. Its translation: CASSLVAGRGVKGNYGYTF.

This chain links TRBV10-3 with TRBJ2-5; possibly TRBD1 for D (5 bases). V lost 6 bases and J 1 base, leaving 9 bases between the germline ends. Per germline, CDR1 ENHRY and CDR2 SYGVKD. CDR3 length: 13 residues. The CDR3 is CAIRTGSQETQYF. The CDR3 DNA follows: TGTGCCATCAGAACAGGTTCCCAAGAGACCCAGTACTTC.

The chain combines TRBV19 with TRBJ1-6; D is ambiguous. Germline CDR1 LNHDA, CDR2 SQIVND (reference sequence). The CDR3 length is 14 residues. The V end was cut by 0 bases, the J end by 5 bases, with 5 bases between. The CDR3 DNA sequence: TGTGCCAGTAGTATAGACAGAAATAATTCACCCCTCCACTTT. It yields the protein CASSIDRNNSPLHF.

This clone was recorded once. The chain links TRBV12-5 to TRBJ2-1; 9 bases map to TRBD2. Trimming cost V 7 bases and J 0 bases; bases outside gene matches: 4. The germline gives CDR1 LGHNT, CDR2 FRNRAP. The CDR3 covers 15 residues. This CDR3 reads CASASGIRSYNEQFF. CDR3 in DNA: TGTGCTAGTGCTAGCGGGATCCGCTCCTACAATGAGCAGTTCTTC. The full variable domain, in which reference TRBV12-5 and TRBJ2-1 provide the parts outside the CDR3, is DARVTQTPRHKVTEMGQEVTMRCQPILGHNTVFWYRQTMMQGLELLAYFRNRAPLDDSGMPKDRFSAEMPDATLATLKIQPSEPRDSAVYFCASASGIRSYNEQFFGPGTRLTVL.

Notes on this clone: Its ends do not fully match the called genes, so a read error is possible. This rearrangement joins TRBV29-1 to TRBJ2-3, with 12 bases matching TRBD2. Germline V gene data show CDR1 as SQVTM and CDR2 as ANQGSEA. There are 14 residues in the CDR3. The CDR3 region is CSGELAGGADTQYF. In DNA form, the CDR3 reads TGCAGCGGTGAACTAGCGGGAGGAGCAGATACGCAGTATTTT.

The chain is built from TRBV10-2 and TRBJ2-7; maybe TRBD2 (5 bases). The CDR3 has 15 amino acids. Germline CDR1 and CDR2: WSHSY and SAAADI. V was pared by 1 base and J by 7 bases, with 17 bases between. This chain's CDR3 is CASSELAARGGEQYF. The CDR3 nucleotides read TGCGCCAGCAGTGAGTTGGCGGCCCGGGGTGGGGAGCAGTACTTC.

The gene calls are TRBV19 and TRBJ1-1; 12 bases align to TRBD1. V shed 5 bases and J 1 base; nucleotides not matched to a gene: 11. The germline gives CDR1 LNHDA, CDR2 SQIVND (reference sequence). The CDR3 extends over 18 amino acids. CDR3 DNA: TGTGCCAGTAGTCCCGTGCCGGGACAGGGGGCGAGGAACACTGAAGCTTTCTTT. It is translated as CASSPVPGQGARNTEAFF. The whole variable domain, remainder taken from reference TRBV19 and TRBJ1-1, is DGGITQSPKYLFRKEGQNVTLSCEQNLNHDAMYWYRQDPGQGLRLIYYSQIVNDFQKGDIAEGYSVSREKKESFPLTVTSAQKNPTAFYLCASSPVPGQGARNTEAFFGQGTRLTVV.

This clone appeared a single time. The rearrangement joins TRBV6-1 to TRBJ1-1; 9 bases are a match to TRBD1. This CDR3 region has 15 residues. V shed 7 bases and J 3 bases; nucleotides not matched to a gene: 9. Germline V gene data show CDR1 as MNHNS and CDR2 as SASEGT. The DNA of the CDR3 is TGTGCCAGCAATAAACAGGGGGCGGTTGACACTGAAGCTTTCTTT. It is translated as CASNKQGAVDTEAFF.

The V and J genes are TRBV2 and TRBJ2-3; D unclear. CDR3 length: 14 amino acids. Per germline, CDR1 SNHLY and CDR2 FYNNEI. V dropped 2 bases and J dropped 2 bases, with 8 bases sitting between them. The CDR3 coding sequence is TGTGCCAGCAGTGAATCACTACCCACAGATACGCAGTATTTT. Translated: CASSESLPTDTQYF.

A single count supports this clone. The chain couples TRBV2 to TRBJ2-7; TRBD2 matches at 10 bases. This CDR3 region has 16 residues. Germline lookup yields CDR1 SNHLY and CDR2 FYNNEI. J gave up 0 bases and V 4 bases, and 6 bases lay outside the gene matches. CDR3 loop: CASSGYLAGGSYEQYF. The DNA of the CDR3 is TGTGCCAGCAGTGGTTACTTAGCGGGGGGCTCCTACGAGCAGTACTTC. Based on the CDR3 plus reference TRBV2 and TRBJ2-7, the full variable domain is EPEVTQTPSHQVTQMGQEVILRCVPISNHLYFYWYRQILGQKVEFLVSFYNNEISEKSEIFDDQFSVERPDGSNFTLKIRSTKLEDSAMYFCASSGYLAGGSYEQYFGPGTRLTVT.

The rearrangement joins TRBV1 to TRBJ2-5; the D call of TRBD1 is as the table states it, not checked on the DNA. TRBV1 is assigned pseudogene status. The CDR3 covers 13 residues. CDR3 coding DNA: TGCACCAGCGGGCGTAAAAACCAAGAGACCCAGTACTTC. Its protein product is CTSGRKNQETQYF.

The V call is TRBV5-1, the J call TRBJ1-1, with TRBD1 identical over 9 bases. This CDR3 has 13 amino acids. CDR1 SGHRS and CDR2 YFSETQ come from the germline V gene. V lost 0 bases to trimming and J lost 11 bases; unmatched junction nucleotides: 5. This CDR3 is CASSLGGDRVAFF. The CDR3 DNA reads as TGCGCCAGCAGCTTGGGGGGGGACAGGGTGGCTTTCTTT.

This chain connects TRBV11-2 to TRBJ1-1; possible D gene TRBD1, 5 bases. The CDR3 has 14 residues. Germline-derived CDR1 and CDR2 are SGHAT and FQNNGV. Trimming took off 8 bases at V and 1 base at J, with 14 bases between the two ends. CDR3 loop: CASCLSGKNTEAFF. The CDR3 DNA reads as TGTGCCAGCTGTTTGTCAGGGAAGAACACTGAAGCTTTCTTT.

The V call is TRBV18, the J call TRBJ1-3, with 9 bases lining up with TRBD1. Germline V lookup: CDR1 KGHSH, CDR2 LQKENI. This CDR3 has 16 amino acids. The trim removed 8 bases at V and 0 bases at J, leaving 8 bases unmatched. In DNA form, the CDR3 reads TGTGCCAGCACCTCACAGGGGGCAGGCTCTGGAAACACCATATATTTT. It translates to CASTSQGAGSGNTIYF.

In DNA form, the CDR3 reads TGTGCCAGCAGCTCCGGGACAGGGGGCAAAGGGGCTGAAGCTTTCTTT. It codes for CASSSGTGGKGAEAFF. This sequence joins TRBV7-6 and TRBJ1-1; 12 bases fit TRBD1. J was trimmed by 6 bases and V by 4 bases; bases with no gene match: 9. Germline assignment: CDR1 SGHVS and CDR2 FNYEAQ. The CDR3 covers 16 residues.

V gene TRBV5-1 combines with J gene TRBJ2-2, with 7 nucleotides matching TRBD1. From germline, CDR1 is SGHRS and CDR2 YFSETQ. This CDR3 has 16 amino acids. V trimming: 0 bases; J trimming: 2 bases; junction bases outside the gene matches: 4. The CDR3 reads CASSLDRDRNTGELFF. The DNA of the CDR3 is TGCGCCAGCAGCTTGGACCGGGACAGAAACACCGGGGAGCTGTTTTTT.

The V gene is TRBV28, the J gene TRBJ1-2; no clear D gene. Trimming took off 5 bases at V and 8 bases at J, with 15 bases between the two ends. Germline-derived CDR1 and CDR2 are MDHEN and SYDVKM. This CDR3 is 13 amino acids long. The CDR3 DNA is TGTGCCAGCAGTCCGACCTCGACCGGGGGCTACACCTTC. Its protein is CASSPTSTGGYTF.

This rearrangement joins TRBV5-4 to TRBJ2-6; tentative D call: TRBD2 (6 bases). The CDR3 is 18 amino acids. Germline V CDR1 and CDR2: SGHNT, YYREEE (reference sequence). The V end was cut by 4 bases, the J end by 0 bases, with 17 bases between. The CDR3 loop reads CASSLEGPQPSGANVLTF. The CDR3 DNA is TGTGCCAGCAGCCTGGAGGGGCCACAACCCTCTGGGGCCAACGTCCTGACTTTC.

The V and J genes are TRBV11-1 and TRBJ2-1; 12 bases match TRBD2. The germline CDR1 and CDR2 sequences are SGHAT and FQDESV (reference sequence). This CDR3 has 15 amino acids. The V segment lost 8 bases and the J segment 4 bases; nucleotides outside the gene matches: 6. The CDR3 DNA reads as TGTGCCAGCGGGGGGGGGACTAGCGGGTACAATGAGCAGTTCTTC. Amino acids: CASGGGTSGYNEQFF.

CDR3 amino acids: CASSIGGGGTEAFF. The CDR3, as DNA: TGTGCCAGCAGCATCGGGGGTGGAGGCACTGAAGCTTTCTTT. The chain employs TRBV9 and TRBJ1-1; possible D gene TRBD1, 5 bases. Between the trimmed V and J ends, which lost 4 bases and 4 bases, there was a span of 14 bases. The CDR3 is 14 residues long. Per germline, CDR1 SGDLS and CDR2 YYNGEE.

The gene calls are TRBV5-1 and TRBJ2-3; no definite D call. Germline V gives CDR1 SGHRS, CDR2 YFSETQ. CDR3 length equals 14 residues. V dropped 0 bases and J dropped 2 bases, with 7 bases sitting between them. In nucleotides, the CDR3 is TGCGCCAGCAGCTTGGGTCCCTTCACAGATACGCAGTATTTT. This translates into CASSLGPFTDTQYF.

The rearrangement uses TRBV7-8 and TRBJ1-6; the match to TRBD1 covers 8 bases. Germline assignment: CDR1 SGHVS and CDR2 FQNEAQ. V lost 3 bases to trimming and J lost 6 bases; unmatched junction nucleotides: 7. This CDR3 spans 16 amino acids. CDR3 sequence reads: CASSLWVGQVNSPLHF. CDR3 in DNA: TGTGCCAGCAGCTTGTGGGTGGGACAGGTTAATTCACCCCTCCACTTT.

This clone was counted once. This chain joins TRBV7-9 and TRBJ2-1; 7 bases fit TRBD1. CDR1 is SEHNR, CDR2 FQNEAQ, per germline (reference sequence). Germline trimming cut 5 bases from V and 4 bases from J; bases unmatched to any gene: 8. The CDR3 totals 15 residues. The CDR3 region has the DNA TGTGCCAGCAGCAGAACGACAGGGTGGTACAATGAGCAGTTCTTC. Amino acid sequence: CASSRTTGWYNEQFF.